The 19 T cell receptor beta chains presented below share a single source sample, sequenced in a study of neoadjuvant anti-PD-1 for oral cavity cancer. Sequencing was performed with immunoSEQ multiplex PCR; in TCRdb, only in-frame clones are kept and a portion is missing. The table includes about 79,000 clones, 80% to 90% detected once. Here the sequenced sample was PBMCs, taken before nivolumab (anti-PD-1) treatment. The receptors were gathered from a person aged 40 to 85 with oral cavity squamous cell carcinoma.

The gene calls are TRBV19 and TRBJ1-2; a possible D gene is TRBD1 (6 bases). Germline lookup yields CDR1 LNHDA and CDR2 SQIVND (reference sequence). The CDR3 totals 14 residues. Trimming pared 6 bases from V and 10 bases from J, leaving 21 bases between. The CDR3 DNA follows: TGTGCCAGTAGCGACAGGAGTCCTCGGAACGTCTACACCTTC. Protein sequence: CASSDRSPRNVYTF.

The chain recombines TRBV27 with TRBJ2-5, with TRBD2 matching over 7 bases. With V trimmed by 11 bases and J by 5 bases, 11 bases remained unmatched. The CDR3 has 13 amino acids. The germline V gene has CDR1 MNHEY and CDR2 SMNVEV (reference sequence). The CDR3 here is CACRGSGIETQYF. The CDR3 DNA follows: TGTGCCTGCCGGGGCAGCGGGATTGAGACCCAGTACTTC.

This chain uses TRBV6-1 with TRBJ2-7, with D possibly matching TRBD2 (5 bases). V lost 2 bases to trimming and J lost 5 bases, with 16 bases between them. CDR1 is MNHNS and CDR2 is SASEGT in the germline V gene. The CDR3 contains 15 residues. CDR3 sequence reads: CASSERRGRNDEQYF. The DNA for the CDR3 is TGTGCCAGCAGTGAACGCCGGGGTAGAAACGACGAGCAGTACTTC.

The chain couples TRBV6-6 to TRBJ1-1; D call uncertain. The V end lost 7 bases, the J end lost 0 bases, and 15 bases lay between the germline ends. This CDR3 is built from 15 residues. Germline V gene data show CDR1 as MNHNY and CDR2 as SVGAGI (reference sequence). CDR3 residues: CASIPGSGMNTEAFF. CDR3 nucleotide sequence: TGTGCCAGCATCCCCGGTAGTGGTATGAACACTGAAGCTTTCTTT.

The chain recombines TRBV7-6 with TRBJ2-2; D gene ambiguous. Germline V gene data show CDR1 as SGHVS and CDR2 as FNYEAQ. The length of the CDR3 is 15 residues. The germline V and J ends were trimmed by 2 bases and 1 base, with 8 bases remaining between them. The CDR3 loop reads CASSLIAGNTGELFF. CDR3 DNA sequence: TGTGCCAGCAGCTTAATTGCAGGGAACACCGGGGAGCTGTTTTTT.

The chain couples TRBV5-1 to TRBJ1-2, with a possible D match to TRBD1 (5 bases). The CDR3 is 14 amino acids. Trimming removed 1 base from V and 1 base from J, with 8 bases in between. The germline gives CDR1 SGHRS, CDR2 YFSETQ. This chain's CDR3 is CASSLMGDNYGYTF. Written as DNA, the CDR3 is TGCGCCAGCAGCTTGATGGGGGATAACTATGGCTACACCTTC.

The chain has TRBV29-1 and TRBJ2-5; D unresolved. From germline, CDR1 is SQVTM and CDR2 ANQGSEA. V lost 2 bases to trimming and J lost 3 bases, with 10 bases between them. The CDR3 consists of 13 residues. The CDR3 region is CSVESVFEETQYF. The DNA of the CDR3 is TGCAGCGTTGAAAGCGTTTTTGAAGAGACCCAGTACTTC.

The chain is built from TRBV6-1 and TRBJ1-2; a possible D gene is TRBD1 (6 bases). The CDR3 contains 16 residues. CDR1 is MNHNS, CDR2 SASEGT, per germline. The V end lost 1 base, the J end lost 2 bases, and 14 bases lay between the germline ends. The CDR3 protein is CASSEGPTGANYGYTF. In nucleotides, the CDR3 is TGTGCCAGCAGTGAAGGGCCGACAGGAGCCAACTATGGCTACACCTTC.

V usage is TRBV7-9 and J usage is TRBJ2-1, with 10 nucleotides matching TRBD2. Germline V gene sequence: CDR1 SEHNR, CDR2 FQNEAQ (reference sequence). V trimming: 4 bases; J trimming: 2 bases; junction bases outside the gene matches: 2. This CDR3 is built from 15 residues. CDR3 DNA: TGTGCCAGCAGCTCTAGCGGGAGTCCCTACAATGAGCAGTTCTTC. This sequence encodes CASSSSGSPYNEQFF.

DNA of the CDR3: TGTGCCAGCAGTTTACTACTGATGAACACTGAAGCTTTCTTT. Protein product: CASSLLLMNTEAFF. The gene calls are TRBV28 and TRBJ1-1; D gene ambiguous. Germline V gene sequence: CDR1 MDHEN, CDR2 SYDVKM. The CDR3 is made up of 14 amino acids. The ends were cut back, 2 bases at V and 0 bases at J, with 7 bases in the middle. The whole variable domain, remainder taken from reference TRBV28 and TRBJ1-1, is DVKVTQSSRYLVKRTGEKVFLECVQDMDHENMFWYRQDPGLGLRLIYFSYDVKMKEKGDIPEGYSVSREKKERFSLILESASTNQTSMYLCASSLLLMNTEAFFGQGTRLTVV.

The chain recombines TRBV5-1 with TRBJ1-2; D is ambiguous. V gave up 3 bases and J gave up 2 bases, with 17 bases separating them. There are 16 residues in the CDR3. Looked up from germline, CDR1 is SGHRS and CDR2 is YFSETQ. The DNA of the CDR3 is TGCGCCAGCAGCTCGGGTGACGGATTGCCAAACTATGGCTACACCTTC. Translation: CASSSGDGLPNYGYTF. The entire variable domain, with the rest obtained from reference TRBV5-1 and TRBJ1-2, is as follows: KAGVTQTPRYLIKTRGQQVTLSCSPISGHRSVSWYQQTPGQGLQFLFEYFSETQRNKGNFPGRFSGRQFSNSRSEMNVSTLELGDSALYLCASSSGDGLPNYGYTFGSGTRLTVV.

V usage is TRBV29-1 and J usage is TRBJ2-3; 7 bases fit TRBD2. Germline CDR1 is SQVTM and CDR2 is ANQGSEA. V trimming: 2 bases; J trimming: 1 base; junction bases outside the gene matches: 3. The CDR3 is 14 residues long. As DNA, the CDR3 is TGCAGCGTTGAATCGGGAGGTCGCACAGATACGCAGTATTTT. Translating gives CSVESGGRTDTQYF.

This clone was observed once. The chain employs TRBV4-1 and TRBJ1-4, with 9 bases lining up with TRBD1. Germline CDR1 MGHRA, CDR2 YSYEKL. This CDR3 region has 15 residues. V dropped 4 bases and J dropped 8; count of bases not matched to a gene: 8. DNA for the CDR3: TGCGCCAGCAGCCTTACCGGGACAGGGAGGGAAAAACTGTTTTTT. Translation: CASSLTGTGREKLFF.

The chain carries TRBV7-6 and TRBJ1-2; a possible D gene is TRBD1 (6 bases). Trimming took off 4 bases at V and 7 bases at J, with 10 bases between the two ends. CDR1 and CDR2 (germline): SGHVS, FNYEAQ. The CDR3 covers 12 residues. The CDR3 DNA follows: TGTGCCAGCAGCTCCTTCAGGGGTGGCTACACCTTC. Translated: CASSSFRGGYTF.

For this clone: Germline and junction disagree at one end, which may indicate a read error. This chain links TRBV4-2 with TRBJ2-1; 9 nucleotides line up with TRBD2. This CDR3 spans 16 amino acids. The germline CDR1 and CDR2 sequences are LGHNA and YNFKEQ. The CDR3 DNA sequence: TGTGCCAGCAGCCAGCGGGAGGGCCGACTGTACAGTGAGCAGTTCTTC. Its translation: CASSQREGRLYSEQFF.

V gene TRBV11-3 combines with J gene TRBJ1-1; D might be TRBD1 (5 bases). Germline values: CDR1 SGHNT, CDR2 YENEEA. The length of the CDR3 is 13 residues. Trimming stripped 3 bases from V and 1 base from J, with 6 bases between. The CDR3 nucleotides are TGTGCCAGCAGCTTTCAGGGGAACACTGAAGCTTTCTTT. Protein sequence: CASSFQGNTEAFF.

The V call is TRBV7-6, the J call TRBJ2-5, with 9 bases lining up with TRBD2. V was pared by 4 bases and J by 4 bases, with 4 bases of the junction left unmatched. Germline V CDR1 and CDR2: SGHVS, FNYEAQ. This CDR3 has 14 residues. CDR3 protein: CASSSGLAGETQYF. The CDR3 coding sequence is TGTGCCAGCAGCTCGGGACTAGCCGGAGAGACCCAGTACTTC.

On this clone itself: A read error may produce the germline difference seen at one junction end. This chain links TRBV11-2 with TRBJ2-5; 10 bases map to TRBD2. The CDR3 runs to 15 residues. Germline CDR1 reads SGHAT; CDR2 reads FQNNGV. CDR3 nucleotide sequence: TGTGCCAGCAGCTCGGGACTAGCGAACCAGGAGACCCAGTACTTC. Residues: CASSSGLANQETQYF.

V is TRBV7-6 and J is TRBJ2-7, with D hard to call. In germline, CDR1 is SGHVS, CDR2 FNYEAQ. This CDR3 has 12 amino acids. V lost 4 bases to trimming and J lost 2 bases, with 6 bases between them. CDR3: CASSSGAYEQYF. The CDR3 nucleotides read TGTGCCAGCAGCTCTGGGGCCTACGAGCAGTACTTC.